The 29 T cell receptor beta chains given below trace back to one sample, sequenced in a study of blood T cell repertoires in COVID-19 (dated by TCRdb to about 2020). Library prep was done by the immunoSEQ multiplex PCR assay. TCRdb holds this immuneACCESS table with in-frame rearrangements only. Some clones are missing; in checked studies, unresolved V genes explain under half, and the rest has no known cause. This sample is represented by about 310,000 clones; roughly 89% of them were singletons. The ten largest clones add up to roughly a tenth of the sample. Sequencing was done on a sample of PBMCs or T cells enriched from blood (not recorded which). Receptors originate from a young woman who had recovered from COVID-19.

The CDR3 DNA reads as TGTGCCAGCTCACCACCTTTGATCGAGCGGATTATGAACACTGAAGCTTTCTTT. This encodes CASSPPLIERIMNTEAFF. This sequence joins TRBV18 and TRBJ1-1, with D unresolved. The CDR3 length is 18 residues. Germline V CDR1 and CDR2: KGHSH, LQKENI. V was pared by 0 bases and J by 0 bases, with 17 bases between. Looking up the rest from reference TRBV18 and TRBJ1-1 gives the full variable domain: NAGVMQNPRHLVRRRGQEARLRCSPMKGHSHVYWYRQLPEEGLKFMVYLQKENIIDESGMPKERFSAEFPKEGPSILRIQQVVRGDSAAYFCASSPPLIERIMNTEAFFGQGTRLTVV.

The V gene is TRBV27, the J gene TRBJ2-7; 7 bases map to TRBD2. Trimming at V came to 5 bases and at J to 7 bases, leaving 8 bases not matched to a gene. CDR3 length equals 13 residues. Germline loops: CDR1 MNHEY, CDR2 SMNVEV (reference sequence). The CDR3: CASSRSGTGEQYF. The CDR3 region has the DNA TGTGCCAGCAGTCGAAGCGGGACCGGGGAGCAGTACTTC.

The chain joins TRBV12-5 to TRBJ2-1; D possibly corresponds to TRBD2 (5 bases). Deletions cut 2 bases from V and 6 bases from J, with 14 bases between. The CDR3 is 15 amino acids. Germline values: CDR1 LGHNT, CDR2 FRNRAP. The DNA for the CDR3 is TGTGCTAGTGGTTTGTGGGGAGTAGCTCCCAATGAGCAGTTCTTC. It encodes CASGLWGVAPNEQFF.

The V gene is TRBV7-9, the J gene TRBJ1-2; TRBD1 matches at 10 bases. With V trimmed by 5 bases and J by 7 bases, 13 bases remained unmatched. The germline gives CDR1 SEHNR, CDR2 FQNEAQ (reference sequence). The CDR3 spans 16 residues. The CDR3 sequence: CASSQMGDRGFSGYTF. Written as DNA, the CDR3 is TGTGCCAGCAGCCAAATGGGGGACAGGGGATTTAGTGGCTACACCTTC.

This chain uses TRBV5-4 with TRBJ2-3; D is possibly TRBD1 (5 bases). Germline V gene lookup returns CDR1 SGHNT and CDR2 YYREEE (reference sequence). The V end was cut by 1 base, the J end by 4 bases, with 10 bases between. This CDR3 is 14 amino acids long. The CDR3 DNA reads TGTGCCAGCAGCTTGAGTAAGGGGTCAGATACGCAGTATTTT. Translating gives CASSLSKGSDTQYF. Full variable domain (rest looked up from reference TRBV5-4 and TRBJ2-3): ETGVTQSPTHLIKTRGQQVTLRCSSQSGHNTVSWYQQALGQGPQFIFQYYREEENGRGNFPPRFSGLQFPNYSSELNVNALELDDSALYLCASSLSKGSDTQYFGPGTRLTVL.

The J gene is TRBJ2-5, the V gene TRBV9; no reliable D call. Deletions cut 5 bases from V and 0 bases from J, with 8 bases between. The CDR3 contains 13 residues. CDR1 and CDR2 from the germline V gene are SGDLS and YYNGEE. CDR3 sequence: CASRNSNQETQYF. CDR3 in DNA: TGTGCCAGCAGAAACAGTAACCAAGAGACCCAGTACTTC.

The genes are TRBV10-3 and TRBJ2-1; 9 bases map to TRBD2. The J segment lost 4 bases and the V segment lost 5 bases, leaving 9 bases of the junction unmatched. Per the germline V gene, CDR1 is ENHRY and CDR2 is SYGVKD. The CDR3 loop spans 16 amino acids. CDR3 DNA sequence: TGTGCCATCAGTCCTATCTTGACTAGCGGATACAATGAGCAGTTCTTC. Protein product: CAISPILTSGYNEQFF.

The rearrangement uses TRBV28 and TRBJ2-7, with 11 bases lining up with TRBD2. Unmatched junction bases numbered 11, after V lost 2 bases and J lost 2 bases. Looked up from germline, CDR1 is MDHEN and CDR2 is SYDVKM. The CDR3 has 18 amino acids. The DNA of the CDR3 is TGTGCCAGCAGTTTAGGAGGTCGGGGACTAGCGGAGGCCTACGAGCAGTACTTC. Protein sequence: CASSLGGRGLAEAYEQYF.

The CDR3 is CASGGQGGVDTQYF. CDR3 sequence (DNA): TGTGCCTCGGGGGGACAGGGAGGGGTAGATACGCAGTATTTT. The rearrangement joins TRBV19 to TRBJ2-3, with 9 positions matching TRBD1. This CDR3 contains 14 residues. The germline CDR1 and CDR2 sequences are LNHDA and SQIVND (reference sequence). With V trimmed by 11 bases and J by 5 bases, 11 bases remained unmatched.

The V gene is TRBV5-1, the J gene TRBJ2-7, with a weak D call TRBD1 (5 bases). The V end was cut by 3 bases, the J end by 3 bases, with 13 bases between. Germline assignment: CDR1 SGHRS and CDR2 YFSETQ. CDR3 length equals 14 residues. CDR3 bases: TGCGCCAGCAGCTGGCAGGGTCCCAACTACGAGCAGTACTTC. Protein: CASSWQGPNYEQYF.

The chain is built from TRBV3-1 (or the pseudogene TRBV3-2) and TRBJ2-7; 13 nucleotides match TRBD2. CDR1 and CDR2 from the germline V gene are LGHDT and YNNKEL (reference sequence). There are 18 residues in the CDR3. The junction had 12 bases not matched to a gene; V was cut back by 4 bases and J by 3 bases. CDR3 nucleotide sequence: TGTGCCAGCAGCCGTTTTGATACTAGCGGGAGGGCGAGCTACGAGCAGTACTTC. Protein sequence: CASSRFDTSGRASYEQYF.

The CDR3 bases are TGTGCCAGCAGAGATACAGGGGGCTTGAACACTGAAGCTTTCTTT. Translation: CASRDTGGLNTEAFF. V gene TRBV11-2 combines with J gene TRBJ1-1; 9 nucleotides align to TRBD1. CDR3 size: 15 residues. The V gene end was trimmed by 6 bases and the J gene end by 0 bases; junction bases not matched to a gene: 5. The germline V gene encodes CDR1 SGHAT and CDR2 FQNNGV.

The rearrangement links TRBV19 to TRBJ2-1, with 12 bases matching TRBD2. Germline values: CDR1 LNHDA, CDR2 SQIVND (reference sequence). Trimming removed 7 bases from V and 4 bases from J; junction bases left unmatched: 8. CDR3 length: 16 residues. The CDR3 sequence is CASTRTSGNRYNEQFF. The CDR3 DNA is TGTGCCAGTACCCGGACTAGCGGGAATCGTTACAATGAGCAGTTCTTC. Supplemented by reference TRBV19 and TRBJ2-1, the full variable domain reads DGGITQSPKYLFRKEGQNVTLSCEQNLNHDAMYWYRQDPGQGLRLIYYSQIVNDFQKGDIAEGYSVSREKKESFPLTVTSAQKNPTAFYLCASTRTSGNRYNEQFFGPGTRLTVL.

This clone has more than one count but fewer than ten. V usage is TRBV6-5 and J usage is TRBJ1-2; 8 bases line up with TRBD1. The CDR3 consists of 15 residues. Looked up from germline, CDR1 is MNHEY and CDR2 is SVGAGI. The ends lost 3 bases at V and 5 bases at J; junction bases unmatched: 8. This CDR3 is CASSYIGQGRYGYTF. The CDR3 bases are TGTGCCAGCAGTTATATAGGACAGGGAAGATATGGCTACACCTTC.

The rearrangement uses TRBV11-2 and TRBJ1-1; TRBD1 might be the D (5 bases). Germline CDR1 is SGHAT and CDR2 is FQNNGV. With 8 bases removed from V and 1 base from J, the gap between germline ends came to 11 bases. This CDR3 comprises 13 residues. CDR3 loop: CASPQTENTEAFF. The CDR3 DNA follows: TGTGCCAGCCCCCAGACAGAGAACACTGAAGCTTTCTTT.

CDR3 sequence reads: CASSLQGFSTEAFF. CDR3 DNA: TGTGCCAGCAGCCTACAGGGGTTTAGCACTGAAGCTTTCTTT. The chain couples TRBV3-1 (or the pseudogene TRBV3-2) to TRBJ1-1; 7 nucleotides match TRBD1. Germline CDR1 reads LGHDT; CDR2 reads YNNKEL (reference sequence). There are 14 residues in the CDR3. J was trimmed by 4 bases and V by 4 bases; bases with no gene match: 6.

The rearrangement joins TRBV7-8 to TRBJ1-3, with D possibly TRBD1 on 6 matching bases. The V gene's germline CDR1 is SGHVS and CDR2 FQNEAQ. Between the trimmed V and J ends, which lost 1 base and 5 bases, there was a span of 6 bases. This CDR3 comprises 13 residues. Written as DNA, the CDR3 is TGTGCCAGCAGCTTAGGGGGGCGAAACACCATATATTTT. Amino acids: CASSLGGRNTIYF.

The chain has TRBV25-1 and TRBJ1-2, with a weak D call TRBD1 (6 bases). The CDR3 consists of 15 residues. The ends were cut back, 3 bases at V and 6 bases at J, with 17 bases in the middle. Germline V lookup: CDR1 MGHDK, CDR2 SYGVNS. DNA of the CDR3: TGTGCCAGCAGTGAGCTCGACAGGAACGAAAATGGCTACACCTTC. As protein: CASSELDRNENGYTF.

This clone was found once. This rearrangement joins TRBV6-5 to TRBJ1-5; 11 nucleotides align to TRBD1. The CDR3 spans 15 residues. Per germline, CDR1 MNHEY and CDR2 SVGAGI. V was clipped by 5 bases and J by 6 bases; unmatched bases: 6. This CDR3 is CASSRGQGASQPQHF. The CDR3 bases are TGTGCCAGCAGTCGTGGACAGGGGGCCAGTCAGCCCCAGCATTTT.

The chain couples TRBV27 to TRBJ1-2; 7 bases map to TRBD1. CDR3 length equals 15 residues. The V gene end was trimmed by 5 bases and the J gene end by 4 bases; junction bases not matched to a gene: 10. CDR1 is MNHEY, CDR2 SMNVEV, per germline (reference sequence). The CDR3, as DNA: TGTGCCAGCAGTCCGTATACAGGGACAGTCTATGGCTACACCTTC. Amino acid sequence: CASSPYTGTVYGYTF.

The chain uses TRBV27 and TRBJ2-7; TRBD1 is a possible D gene (6 bases). Germline CDR1 and CDR2: MNHEY and SMNVEV (reference sequence). Trimming removed 2 bases at V and 6 bases at J, with 14 bases between. CDR3 length: 14 amino acids. Here the CDR3 reads CASSLGRGSLEQYF. CDR3 bases: TGTGCCAGCAGTTTAGGCAGGGGTTCACTCGAGCAGTACTTC.

The chain has TRBV6-2 or TRBV6-3 and TRBJ1-5, with D unresolved. CDR1 and CDR2 (germline): MNHEY, SVGEGT. Trimming removed 0 bases from V and 0 bases from J, with 3 bases in between. CDR3 length equals 14 residues. Written as DNA, the CDR3 is TGTGCCAGCAGTTACTCTAGTAGCAATCAGCCCCAGCATTTT. Its translation is CASSYSSSNQPQHF.

This chain joins TRBV30 and TRBJ1-5; possibly TRBD1 for D (5 bases). Germline V lookup: CDR1 GTSNPN, CDR2 SVGIG (reference sequence). CDR3 size: 15 residues. V gave up 0 bases and J gave up 6 bases, with 15 bases separating them. CDR3 DNA: TGTGCCTGGAGTGTACAGAGGACAAGAGGTCAGCCCCAGCATTTT. Amino acids: CAWSVQRTRGQPQHF.

The gene calls are TRBV11-2 and TRBJ1-1, with D maybe TRBD1 (5 bases). The CDR3 has 13 residues. Germline CDR1 is SGHAT and CDR2 is FQNNGV. Trimming took 5 bases from V and 4 from J, leaving 11 bases between them. The CDR3, as DNA: TGTGCCAGCAGCCCACAGGTAGGCACTGAAGCTTTCTTT. It codes for CASSPQVGTEAFF. Using reference TRBV11-2 and TRBJ1-1 for the parts outside the CDR3, the full variable domain is EAGVAQSPRYKIIEKRQSVAFWCNPISGHATLYWYQQILGQGPKLLIQFQNNGVVDDSQLPKDRFSAERLKGVDSTLKIQPAKLEDSAVYLCASSPQVGTEAFFGQGTRLTVV.

The CDR3 here is CASSFAGGKAGYGYTF. The CDR3 DNA is TGTGCCAGCAGCTTTGCGGGGGGGAAGGCTGGGTATGGCTACACCTTC. The genes are TRBV7-9 and TRBJ1-2, with a weak D call TRBD1 (5 bases). CDR3 length equals 16 residues. CDR1 and CDR2 from the germline V gene are SEHNR and FQNEAQ (reference sequence). V was trimmed by 3 bases and J by 5 bases, leaving 19 bases between them.

The rearrangement joins TRBV2 to TRBJ2-2; perhaps TRBD1 as D (5 bases). With 2 bases removed from V and 5 bases from J, the gap between germline ends came to 9 bases. The V gene's germline CDR1 is SNHLY and CDR2 FYNNEI. The CDR3 is 14 amino acids. CDR3 amino acids: CASSEQGRTGELFF. DNA for the CDR3: TGTGCCAGCAGTGAACAGGGTCGAACCGGGGAGCTGTTTTTT.

The CDR3 coding sequence is TGTGCCAGCAGCTTTTGGGCTAGCGGGAGGTCCGCGAACACCGGGGAGCTGTTTTTT. Its protein is CASSFWASGRSANTGELFF. This chain joins TRBV7-2 and TRBJ2-2; TRBD2 matches 11 bases. Trimming at V came to 3 bases and at J to 0 bases, leaving 9 bases not matched to a gene. CDR3 size: 19 residues. Germline V gives CDR1 SGHTA, CDR2 FQGNSA. Full variable domain (outside the CDR3, taken from reference TRBV7-2 and TRBJ2-2): GAGVSQSPSNKVTEKGKDVELRCDPISGHTALYWYRQSLGQGLEFLIYFQGNSAPDKSGLPSDRFSAERTGGSVSTLTIQRTQQEDSAVYLCASSFWASGRSANTGELFFGEGSRLTVL.

This chain's CDR3 is CASSQDRGLVFSNTGELFF. CDR3 coding DNA: TGCGCCAGCAGCCAAGACCGGGGACTAGTATTTTCCAACACCGGGGAGCTGTTTTTT. V and J are TRBV4-1 and TRBJ2-2; 8 bases map to TRBD2. Germline-derived CDR1 and CDR2 are MGHRA and YSYEKL. The trim removed 0 bases at V and 2 bases at J, leaving 11 bases unmatched. The CDR3 runs to 19 residues.

The V and J genes are TRBV2 and TRBJ2-7; 13 nucleotides match TRBD2. V lost 6 bases and J lost 6; bases outside the gene matches: 8. The CDR3 is made up of 15 amino acids. Germline V lookup: CDR1 SNHLY, CDR2 FYNNEI. CDR3 region: CASRGGLAGTREQYF. Here the CDR3 DNA reads TGTGCCAGCAGGGGGGGACTAGCGGGAACACGCGAGCAGTACTTC.